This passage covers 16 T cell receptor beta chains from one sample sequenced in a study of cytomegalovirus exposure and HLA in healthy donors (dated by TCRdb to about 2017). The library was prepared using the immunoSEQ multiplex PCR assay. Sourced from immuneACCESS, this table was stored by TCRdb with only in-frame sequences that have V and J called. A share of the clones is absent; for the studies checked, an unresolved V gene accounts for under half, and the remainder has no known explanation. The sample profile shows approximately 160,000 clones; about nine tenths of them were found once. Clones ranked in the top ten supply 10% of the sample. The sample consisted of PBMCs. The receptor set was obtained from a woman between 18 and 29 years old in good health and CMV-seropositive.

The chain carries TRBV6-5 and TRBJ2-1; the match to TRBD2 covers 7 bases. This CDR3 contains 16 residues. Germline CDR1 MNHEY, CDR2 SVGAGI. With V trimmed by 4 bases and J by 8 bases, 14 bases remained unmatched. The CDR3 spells CASSLFSDQRDDEQFF. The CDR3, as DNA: TGTGCCAGCAGTTTATTTAGTGATCAGCGGGACGATGAGCAGTTCTTC.

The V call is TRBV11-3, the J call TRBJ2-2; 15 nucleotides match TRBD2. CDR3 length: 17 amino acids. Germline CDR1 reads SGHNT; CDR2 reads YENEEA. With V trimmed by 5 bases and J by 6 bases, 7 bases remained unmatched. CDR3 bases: TGTGCCAGCAGCGGGACTAGCGGGAGGTGGTTTTCCGGGGAGCTGTTTTTT. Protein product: CASSGTSGRWFSGELFF.

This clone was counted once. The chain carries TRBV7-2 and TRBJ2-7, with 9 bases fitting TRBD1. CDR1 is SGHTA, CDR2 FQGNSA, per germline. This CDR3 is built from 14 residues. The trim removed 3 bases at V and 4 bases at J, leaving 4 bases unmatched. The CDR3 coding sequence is TGTGCCAGCAGCTTTGACAGGGGGGCGTACGAGCAGTACTTC. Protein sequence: CASSFDRGAYEQYF.

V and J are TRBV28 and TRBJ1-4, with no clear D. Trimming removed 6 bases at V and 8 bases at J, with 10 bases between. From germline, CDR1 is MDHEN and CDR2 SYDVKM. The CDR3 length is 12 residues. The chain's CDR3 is CASSSPGEKLFF. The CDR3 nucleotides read TGTGCCAGCAGCTCGCCCGGGGAAAAACTGTTTTTT.

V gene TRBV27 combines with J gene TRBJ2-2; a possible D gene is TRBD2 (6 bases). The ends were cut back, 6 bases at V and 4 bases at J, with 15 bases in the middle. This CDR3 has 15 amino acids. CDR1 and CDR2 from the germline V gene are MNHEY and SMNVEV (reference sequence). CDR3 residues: CASRLSVGGTGELFF. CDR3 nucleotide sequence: TGTGCCAGCAGGCTCAGCGTGGGGGGCACCGGGGAGCTGTTTTTT.

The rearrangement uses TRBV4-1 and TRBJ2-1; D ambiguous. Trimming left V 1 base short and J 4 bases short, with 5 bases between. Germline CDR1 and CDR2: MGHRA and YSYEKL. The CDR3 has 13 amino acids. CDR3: CASSQGPYNEQFF. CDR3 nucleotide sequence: TGCGCCAGCAGCCAAGGGCCTTACAATGAGCAGTTCTTC.

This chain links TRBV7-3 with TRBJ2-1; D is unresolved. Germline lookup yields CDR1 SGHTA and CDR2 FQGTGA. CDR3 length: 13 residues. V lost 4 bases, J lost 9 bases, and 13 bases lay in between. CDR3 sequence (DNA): TGTGCCAGCAGCTCCCGCCCGGAGAGTGAGCAGTTCTTC. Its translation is CASSSRPESEQFF.

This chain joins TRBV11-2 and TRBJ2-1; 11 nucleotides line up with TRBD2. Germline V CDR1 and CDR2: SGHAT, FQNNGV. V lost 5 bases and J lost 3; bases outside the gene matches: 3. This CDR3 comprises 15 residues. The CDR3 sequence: CASSALAGGYNEQFF. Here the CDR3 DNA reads TGTGCCAGCAGCGCGCTAGCGGGAGGCTACAATGAGCAGTTCTTC.

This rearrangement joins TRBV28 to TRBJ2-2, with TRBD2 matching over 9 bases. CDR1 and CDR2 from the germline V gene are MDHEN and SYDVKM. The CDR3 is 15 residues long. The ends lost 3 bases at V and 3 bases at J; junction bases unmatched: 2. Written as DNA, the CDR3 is TGTGCCAGCAGTTTTGGCGGGAGGGACACCGGGGAGCTGTTTTTT. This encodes CASSFGGRDTGELFF.

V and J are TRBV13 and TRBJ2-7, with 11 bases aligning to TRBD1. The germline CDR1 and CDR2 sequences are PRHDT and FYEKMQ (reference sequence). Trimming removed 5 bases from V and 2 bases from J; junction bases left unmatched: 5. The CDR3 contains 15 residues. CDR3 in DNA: TGTGCCAGCAGCCCGTCGGACAGGGGGCCCTACGAGCAGTACTTC. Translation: CASSPSDRGPYEQYF.

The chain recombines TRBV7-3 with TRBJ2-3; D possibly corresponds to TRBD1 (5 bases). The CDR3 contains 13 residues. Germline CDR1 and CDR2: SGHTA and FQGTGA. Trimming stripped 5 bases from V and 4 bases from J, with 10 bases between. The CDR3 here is CASSPGSPDTQYF. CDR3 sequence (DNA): TGTGCCAGCAGCCCAGGGTCCCCAGATACGCAGTATTTT. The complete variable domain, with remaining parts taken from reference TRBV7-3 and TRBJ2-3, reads GAGVSQTPSNKVTEKGKYVELRCDPISGHTALYWYRQSLGQGPEFLIYFQGTGAADDSGLPNDRFFAVRPEGSVSTLKIQRTERGDSAVYLCASSPGSPDTQYFGPGTRLTVL.

CDR3 residues: CATTQDSQAKNIQYF. CDR3 nucleotide sequence: TGTGCCACTACCCAGGACAGTCAAGCCAAAAACATTCAGTACTTC. The V and J genes are TRBV2 and TRBJ2-4; TRBD1 is a possible D gene (6 bases). Trimming shortened V by 10 bases and J by 0 bases, and 16 bases separated the two germline ends. Germline V lookup: CDR1 SNHLY, CDR2 FYNNEI. This CDR3 has 15 residues.

CDR3 nucleotide sequence: TGTGCCAGCAGTTACGGGACTAATTACAATGAGCAGTTCTTC. Protein: CASSYGTNYNEQFF. The rearrangement joins TRBV6-5 to TRBJ2-1; the match to TRBD2 covers 7 bases. From germline, CDR1 is MNHEY and CDR2 SVGAGI. The CDR3 covers 14 residues. With V trimmed by 2 bases and J by 4 bases, 2 bases remained unmatched.

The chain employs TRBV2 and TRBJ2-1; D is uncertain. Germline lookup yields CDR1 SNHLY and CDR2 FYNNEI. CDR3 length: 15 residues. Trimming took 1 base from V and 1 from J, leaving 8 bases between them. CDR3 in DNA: TGTGCCAGCAGTGAAGAGACAAAATCCTACAATGAGCAGTTCTTC. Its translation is CASSEETKSYNEQFF.

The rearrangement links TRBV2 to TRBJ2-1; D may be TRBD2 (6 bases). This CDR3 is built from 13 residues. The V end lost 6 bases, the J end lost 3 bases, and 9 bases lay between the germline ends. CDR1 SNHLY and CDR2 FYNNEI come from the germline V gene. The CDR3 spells CASSTSFYNEQFF. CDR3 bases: TGTGCCAGCAGCACTAGCTTCTACAATGAGCAGTTCTTC.

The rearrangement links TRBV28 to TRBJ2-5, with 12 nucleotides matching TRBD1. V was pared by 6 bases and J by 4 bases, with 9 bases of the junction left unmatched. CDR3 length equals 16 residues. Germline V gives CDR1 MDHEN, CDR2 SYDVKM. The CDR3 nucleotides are TGTGCCAGCAGACACCATCCGGGACAGGGGGCAGAGACCCAGTACTTC. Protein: CASRHHPGQGAETQYF.